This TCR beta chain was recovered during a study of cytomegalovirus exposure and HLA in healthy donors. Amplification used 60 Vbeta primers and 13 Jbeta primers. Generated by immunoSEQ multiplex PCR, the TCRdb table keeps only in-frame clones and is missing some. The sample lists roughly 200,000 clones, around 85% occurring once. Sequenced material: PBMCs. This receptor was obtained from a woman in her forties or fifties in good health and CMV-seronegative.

The CDR3: CASTLGLQGDTQYF. DNA for the CDR3: TGTGCCAGCACCCTGGGACTTCAAGGAGATACGCAGTATTTT. The chain combines TRBV5-8 with TRBJ2-3; possible D gene TRBD2, 6 bases. CDR1 SGHTS and CDR2 YDEGEE come from the germline V gene. Trimming stripped 6 bases from V and 5 bases from J, with 16 bases between. The CDR3 has 14 amino acids.